This TCR beta chain was identified in a study of T cell responses to AZD1222 COVID-19 vaccine. The assay was immunoSEQ multiplex PCR, and TCRdb's table has in-frame clones only and misses some. The sample carries about 99,000 clones, approximately 89% recorded once. The germline CDR1 and CDR2 sequences are SGHRS and YFSETQ. This CDR3 has 13 residues. V shed 7 bases, J shed 4 bases, and the junction held 1 base outside the gene matches. The chain has TRBV5-1 and TRBJ2-2; TRBD2 matches 10 bases. Sequenced here: peripheral blood, sampled 28 days after the second AZD1222 dose. This clonotype originated in an adult who received the AZD1222 COVID-19 vaccine. The CDR3 sequence is CASQREGTGELFF. The CDR3 DNA sequence: TGCGCCAGCCAGCGGGAGGGCACCGGGGAGCTGTTTTTT. Variable domain in full (rest from reference TRBV5-1 and TRBJ2-2): KAGVTQTPRYLIKTRGQQVTLSCSPISGHRSVSWYQQTPGQGLQFLFEYFSETQRNKGNFPGRFSGRQFSNSRSEMNVSTLELGDSALYLCASQREGTGELFFGEGSRLTVL.